This T cell receptor beta chain was recorded in a study of early T cells in non-severe SARS-CoV-2 infection. Individual cDNA molecules received unique molecular identifiers. MiXCR was run by TCRdb on the 5' RACE reads, yielding one entry per CDR3 protein. This table holds 39,000 or so distinct CDR3 sequences, around 5.4% found once. Trimming removed 2 bases from V and 5 bases from J, with 8 bases in between. In germline, CDR1 is SGHTA, CDR2 FQGNSA. The CDR3 loop spans 13 amino acids. This clonotype was picked up many times. The source material was whole blood, sampled at baseline. The chain links TRBV7-2 to TRBJ2-3; D gene ambiguous. The sequence was collected from an adult who was a healthcare worker with PCR-confirmed SARS-CoV-2 infection or an uninfected control (not recorded which). The DNA of the CDR3 is TGTGCCAGCAGCTTAAAATACGGAGATACGCAGTATTTT. Translating it yields CASSLKYGDTQYF.